The sequence of this T cell receptor (beta chain) was determined in a study of shared clonotypes between healthy human individuals. Study-wide points: The sole specimen, blood, was sampled, and tissue repertoires likely differ.

Over several immunoSEQ plates, each subset's genomic DNA was distributed in even portions. Generated by immunoSEQ multiplex PCR, the TCRdb table keeps only in-frame clones and is missing some. The sample consists of 450,000 to 500,000 clones, 70% to 80% of them appearing once. From germline, CDR1 is SEHNR and CDR2 FQNEAQ (reference sequence). The CDR3 spans 14 residues. Trimming removed 5 bases at V and 7 bases at J, with 14 bases between. None of the donors, who were healthy HIV-negative adults, had recently had acute infections or vaccinations. Comments on this clone: Its target is unknown.

The TCR comes from a woman in her thirties or forties in good health. Some clones in this sample may be carry-over from other donors' samples. The specimen was PBMCs. The chain combines TRBV7-9 with TRBJ1-4; TRBD1 might be the D (5 bases). The DNA of the CDR3 is TGTGCCAGCAGCCCCGATTGGGACGGTGAAAAACTGTTTTTT. It is translated as CASSPDWDGEKLFF.